This is a list of T cell receptor beta chains from one sample in a study of neurological immune-mediated disorders. TCRdb processed the 5' RACE reads anew with MiXCR; each CDR3 protein has one entry. The sample records 50,000 to 70,000 distinct CDR3 sequences, around a tenth being singletons. The specimen sequenced was PBMCs. The receptor set was obtained from a male donor with HTLV-1-associated myelopathy (HAM/TSP). CDR3s include the opening cysteine and the closing phenylalanine or tryptophan. The D gene is left open where the match is weak. For some rows the clone size is stated as once, few or many, or as a class when expanded; others skip it.

d_gene | j_gene | len | abundance | v_gene | CDR3aa | CDR3nt
TRBD2 | TRBJ2-3 | 17 | many | TRBV6-5 | CASSFALSGGLTDTQYF | TGTGCCAGCAGTTTCGCCTTAAGCGGGGGCCTCACAGATACGCAGTATTTT
. | TRBJ1-1 | 14 | few | TRBV28 | CASRRGGPNTEAFF | TGTGCCAGCAGGCGGGGAGGCCCGAACACTGAAGCTTTCTTT
TRBD1 | TRBJ1-3 | 16 | many | TRBV5-1 | CASSLTGTVSGNTIYF | TGCGCCAGCAGCCTTACCGGGACAGTCTCTGGAAACACCATATATTTT
. | TRBJ1-1 | 12 | once | TRBV29-1 | CSVGGGDTEAFF | TGCAGCGTTGGTGGGGGGGACACTGAAGCTTTCTTT
TRBD1 | TRBJ2-5 | 17 | many | TRBV24-1 | CATSDAKGTGWIETQYF | TGTGCCACCAGTGACGCAAAAGGGACAGGCTGGATCGAGACCCAGTACTTC
. | TRBJ1-4 | 16 | many | TRBV4-1 | CASSQVVGGPNEKLFF | TGCGCCAGCAGCCAAGTCGTGGGGGGGCCTAATGAAAAACTGTTTTTT
. | TRBJ2-3 | 15 | many | TRBV5-8 | CASSKDGGQGDTQYF | TGTGCCAGCAGCAAAGACGGGGGGCAGGGAGATACGCAGTATTTT
. | TRBJ2-5 | 14 | many | TRBV7-9 | CASSSLPSQETQYF | TGTGCCAGCAGCTCCCTGCCTAGTCAAGAGACCCAGTACTTC
TRBD2 | TRBJ2-3 | 16 | many | TRBV7-9 | CASSTGLAGSTDTQYF | TGTGCCAGCAGCACCGGACTAGCGGGGAGCACAGATACGCAGTATTTT
TRBD1 | TRBJ2-2 | 16 | . | TRBV24-1 | CATSDSGQGAVGELFF | TGTGCCACCAGTGACTCGGGACAGGGGGCTGTCGGGGAGCTGTTTTTT
. | TRBJ2-2 | 11 | many | TRBV2 | CASGVLGELFF | TGTGCCAGCGGGGTTTTGGGGGAGCTGTTTTTT
TRBD2 | TRBJ2-1 | 17 | many | TRBV7-9 | CASSAASGGSSYNEQFF | TGTGCCAGCAGCGCCGCTAGCGGTGGTAGCTCCTACAATGAGCAGTTCTTC
TRBD1 | TRBJ1-1 | 13 | . | TRBV7-9 | CASSPDRVTEAFF | TGTGCCAGCAGCCCTGACAGGGTTACTGAAGCTTTCTTT
. | TRBJ2-5 | 16 | many | TRBV6-2/TRBV6-3 | CASSYRAGTQIETQYF | TGTGCCAGCAGTTACAGGGCAGGAACGCAGATCGAGACCCAGTACTTC
. | TRBJ2-7 | 12 | many | TRBV11-1 | CASSSSGTEQYF | TGTGCCAGCAGCTCCTCAGGGACCGAGCAGTACTTC
. | TRBJ1-2 | 15 | . | TRBV20-1 | CSAASGQGLHYGYTF | TGCAGTGCCGCCTCTGGCCAGGGGCTCCACTATGGCTACACCTTC
. | TRBJ1-4 | 13 | . | TRBV5-1 | CASRGEPSKKLYF | TGCGCCAGCAGAGGGGAACCCAGCAAAAAACTGTATTTT
. | TRBJ2-7 | 14 | many | TRBV7-8 | CASSKTTGSYEQYF | TGTGCCAGCAGCAAAACGACAGGTTCCTACGAGCAGTACTTC
TRBD1 | TRBJ2-2 | 15 | many | TRBV7-9 | CASTLTGANTGELFF | TGTGCCAGCACCCTTACAGGGGCGAACACCGGGGAGCTGTTTTTT
TRBD1 | TRBJ2-2 | 18 | many | TRBV5-6 | CASITPRRTGETSGELFF | TGTGCCAGCATTACCCCTAGGAGGACAGGGGAAACGTCCGGGGAGCTGTTTTTT
TRBD1 | TRBJ1-2 | 15 | many | TRBV24-1 | CATSDATGGRSGYTF | TGTGCCACCAGTGATGCGACAGGGGGCAGGAGTGGCTACACCTTC
TRBD2 | TRBJ2-1 | 18 | many | TRBV7-9 | CASSLGLGRGLAGDEQFF | TGTGCCAGCAGCTTAGGATTAGGAAGGGGACTAGCGGGGGATGAGCAGTTCTTC
. | TRBJ2-2 | 12 | many | TRBV6-5 | CASSYGSGELFF | TGTGCCAGCAGTTACGGCTCCGGGGAGCTGTTTTTT
. | TRBJ2-7 | 12 | many | TRBV7-2 | CASSPPHYEQYF | TGTGCCAGCAGCCCCCCCCATTACGAGCAGTACTTC
. | TRBJ2-3 | 14 | many | TRBV5-1 | CASSSGSTQGTQYF | TGCGCCAGCAGCTCTGGATCAACACAGGGTACGCAGTATTTT
TRBD2 | TRBJ2-3 | 14 | many | TRBV6-2/TRBV6-3 | CASSGGGGTDTQYF | TGTGCCAGCAGCGGCGGGGGGGGCACAGATACGCAGTATTTT
. | TRBJ1-2 | 15 | many | TRBV9 | CASSVALGLEYGYTF | TGTGCCAGCAGCGTAGCCCTAGGACTGGAATATGGCTACACCTTC
TRBD1 | TRBJ2-5 | 14 | many | TRBV5-1 | CASSLRDSKETQYF | TGCGCCAGCAGCTTGCGGGACAGCAAAGAGACCCAGTACTTC
TRBD2 | TRBJ2-1 | 16 | . | TRBV7-2 | CASSFRRTSGGAEQFF | TGTGCCAGCAGCTTTCGGCGGACTAGCGGGGGTGCTGAGCAGTTCTTC
. | TRBJ2-7 | 18 | once | TRBV7-2 | CASSFYICSVQQGYEQYF | .
TRBD1 | TRBJ2-1 | 17 | many | TRBV5-6 | CASSLVPGQGRNNEQFF | TGTGCCAGCAGCTTGGTTCCGGGACAGGGGAGAAACAATGAGCAGTTCTTC
. | TRBJ1-5 | 12 | many | TRBV20-1 | CSASTGYQPQHF | TGCAGTGCTAGTACAGGGTATCAGCCCCAGCATTTT
TRBD1 | TRBJ1-1 | 14 | many | TRBV9 | CASSVAPGGSQAFF | TGTGCCAGCAGCGTAGCTCCAGGGGGGTCTCAAGCTTTCTTT
. | TRBJ2-7 | 14 | many | TRBV5-1 | CASSLDGGTDEQYF | TGCGCCAGCAGCTTGGATGGAGGGACCGACGAGCAGTACTTC
. | TRBJ1-1 | 11 | . | TRBV20-1 | CSRTGQVEAFF | TGCAGCCGAACAGGGCAGGTCGAAGCTTTCTTT
. | TRBJ2-7 | 14 | many | TRBV5-6 | CASSLWGVSYEQYF | TGTGCCAGCAGCTTGTGGGGGGTCTCCTACGAGCAGTACTTC
. | TRBJ2-7 | 11 | many | TRBV10-1 | CASTYPPEQYF | TGCGCCAGCACTTACCCTCCCGAGCAGTACTTC
. | TRBJ1-1 | 12 | many | TRBV6-5 | CASSDLAYEAFF | TGTGCCAGCAGTGACTTAGCTTATGAAGCTTTCTTT
. | TRBJ2-6 | 14 | . | TRBV5-1 | CASGPLPGANVLTF | TGCGCCAGCGGCCCATTACCTGGGGCCAACGTCCTGACTTTC
TRBD2 | TRBJ2-5 | 16 | many | TRBV5-1 | CASSSGLAGGLETQYF | TGCGCCAGCAGCTCAGGACTAGCGGGGGGGCTGGAGACCCAGTACTTC
. | TRBJ2-3 | 16 | few | TRBV29-1 | CSVGGKGGRFTDTQYF | TGCAGCGTTGGGGGTAAGGGCGGCCGCTTCACAGATACGCAGTATTTT
. | TRBJ2-2 | 13 | many | TRBV7-3 | CASSPGTYGELFF | TGTGCCAGCAGCCCCGGGACTTACGGGGAGCTGTTTTTT
TRBD1 | TRBJ2-6 | 14 | many | TRBV7-8 | CASSPWDRTTVLTF | TGTGCCAGCAGCCCGTGGGACAGAACCACCGTCCTGACTTTC
. | TRBJ1-2 | 13 | many | TRBV7-2 | CASSPDSNYGYTF | TGTGCCAGCAGCCCAGACAGTAACTATGGCTACACCTTC
. | TRBJ1-1 | 13 | many | TRBV5-1 | CASFMGPATEAFF | TGCGCCAGCTTCATGGGGCCGGCCACTGAAGCTTTCTTT